The 12 T cell receptor beta chains in this list originate from one sample, sequenced in a study of T-cell memory formation after mild COVID-19. Using its own MiXCR run on the 5' RACE reads, TCRdb lists one record per CDR3 protein. Among nearly 200,000 distinct CDR3 sequences, around 19% were seen once, and the ten largest hold roughly 2.3%. The sequenced sample was PBMCs or a T cell subset sorted from them (not recorded which). These receptors all stem from an adult woman who had mild COVID-19 (a few samples of this study predate the infection). Cell type and time point are not known.

This clonotype was found a few times. V and J are TRBV7-9 and TRBJ2-1; 8 bases match TRBD1. CDR1 and CDR2 (germline): SEHNR, FQNEAQ (reference sequence). This CDR3 is 17 amino acids long. The ends lost 0 bases at V and 6 bases at J; junction bases unmatched: 10. This CDR3 reads CASSLAYFQGAGNEQFF. The CDR3 bases are TGTGCCAGCAGCTTAGCTTACTTCCAGGGGGCCGGCAATGAGCAGTTCTTC.

This clonotype has a handful of counts. The V gene is TRBV15, the J gene TRBJ1-2; D uncertain. The CDR3 extends over 14 amino acids. The ends were cut back, 0 bases at V and 4 bases at J, with 9 bases in the middle. Germline CDR1 reads LNHNV; CDR2 reads YYDKDF (reference sequence). CDR3 nucleotide sequence: TGTGCCACCAGCAGAGAGGCGGAAGTCTATGGCTACACCTTC. Amino acid sequence: CATSREAEVYGYTF.

This clonotype was detected a few times. This chain links TRBV6-5 with TRBJ2-2; weak D call: TRBD2 (7 bases). Trimming left V 8 bases short and J 0 bases short, with 13 bases between. The CDR3 runs 15 residues. Germline loops: CDR1 MNHEY, CDR2 SVGAGI. The CDR3 region is CASRRGLTNTGELFF. CDR3 nucleotides: TGTGCCAGCCGCAGGGGACTAACGAACACCGGGGAGCTGTTTTTT.

This clonotype was seen a few times. J is TRBJ1-5 and V is TRBV6-1, with a tentative D call TRBD1 (5 bases). There are 16 residues in the CDR3. Germline values: CDR1 MNHNS, CDR2 SASEGT. Trimming took 7 bases from V and 1 from J, leaving 17 bases between them. Here the CDR3 DNA reads TGTGCCAGCACTGGGGGAGGACCTGGGAGCAATCAGCCCCAGCATTTT. Its translation: CASTGGGPGSNQPQHF.

This clonotype has a handful of counts. This chain joins TRBV29-1 and TRBJ2-5, with D perhaps matching TRBD1 (5 bases). V lost 6 bases and J 5 bases, leaving 19 bases between the germline ends. Looked up from germline, CDR1 is SQVTM and CDR2 is ANQGSEA. CDR3 length equals 14 residues. CDR3 sequence reads: CSVLTVSLRETQYF. Written as DNA, the CDR3 is TGCAGCGTGTTGACAGTATCCTTGCGGGAGACCCAGTACTTC.

V gene TRBV9 combines with J gene TRBJ2-6; D is perhaps TRBD1 or TRBD2 (7 bases each). The germline V and J ends were trimmed by 0 bases and 0 bases, with 16 bases remaining between them. The CDR3 loop spans 19 amino acids. CDR1 and CDR2 (germline): SGDLS, YYNGEE. CDR3 sequence: CASSVEAQGGHSGANVLTF. The CDR3 DNA reads TGTGCCAGCAGCGTAGAGGCTCAGGGGGGGCACTCTGGGGCCAACGTCCTGACTTTC.

This sequence joins TRBV5-1 and TRBJ1-1; D call uncertain. Trimming shortened V by 0 bases and J by 2 bases, and 14 bases separated the two germline ends. This CDR3 is 16 amino acids long. Germline assignment: CDR1 SGHRS and CDR2 YFSETQ. As DNA, the CDR3 is TGCGCCAGCAGCTTGGGGGCGGGTGCGAGTAACACTGAAGCTTTCTTT. As protein: CASSLGAGASNTEAFF.

This clonotype was counted between two and nine times. The chain has TRBV24-1 and TRBJ2-1; 16 nucleotides align to TRBD2. The CDR3 is 15 residues long. The germline V gene has CDR1 KGHDR and CDR2 SFDVKD. V lost 12 bases to trimming and J lost 2 bases; unmatched junction nucleotides: 3. The CDR3 reads CAAGTSGRAYNEQFF. For the CDR3, the DNA is TGTGCCGCCGGGACTAGCGGGAGGGCCTACAATGAGCAGTTCTTC.

In its sample, this clonotype was seen once. This chain links TRBV30 with TRBJ1-2, with no clear D. Germline values: CDR1 GTSNPN, CDR2 SVGIG (reference sequence). Between the trimmed V and J ends, which lost 0 bases and 8 bases, there was a span of 16 bases. The CDR3 has 14 residues. In DNA, the CDR3 is TGTGCCTGGAGTGTACCCCGGCAGGTCGTAGGCTACACCTTC. Encoded protein: CAWSVPRQVVGYTF.

The rearrangement links TRBV4-3 to TRBJ1-4; D is possibly TRBD1 (5 bases). The CDR3 has 16 amino acids. Germline-derived CDR1 and CDR2 are LGHNA and YSLEER. Trimming shortened V by 1 base and J by 8 bases, and 17 bases separated the two germline ends. The CDR3 coding sequence is TGCGCCAGCAGCCAAGTGGGGACCCGGAGAGGAGAAAAACTGTTTTTT. This gives the protein CASSQVGTRRGEKLFF.

This rearrangement joins TRBV18 to TRBJ1-1; weak D call: TRBD1 (6 bases). Germline CDR1 and CDR2: KGHSH and LQKENI. The CDR3 spans 13 residues. V lost 2 bases and J 9 bases, leaving 13 bases between the germline ends. This chain's CDR3 is CASSPGQGPQAFF. The CDR3 nucleotides read TGTGCCAGCTCACCAGGGCAGGGGCCGCAAGCTTTCTTT.

This clonotype was counted once. The chain links TRBV12-3 or TRBV12-4 to TRBJ1-3; unclear D gene. The V end lost 6 bases, the J end lost 0 bases, and 12 bases lay between the germline ends. The CDR3 runs to 15 residues. The CDR3 loop is CASRPTASSGNTIYF. The CDR3 DNA reads as TGTGCCAGCAGACCGACGGCTAGCTCTGGAAACACCATATATTTT.